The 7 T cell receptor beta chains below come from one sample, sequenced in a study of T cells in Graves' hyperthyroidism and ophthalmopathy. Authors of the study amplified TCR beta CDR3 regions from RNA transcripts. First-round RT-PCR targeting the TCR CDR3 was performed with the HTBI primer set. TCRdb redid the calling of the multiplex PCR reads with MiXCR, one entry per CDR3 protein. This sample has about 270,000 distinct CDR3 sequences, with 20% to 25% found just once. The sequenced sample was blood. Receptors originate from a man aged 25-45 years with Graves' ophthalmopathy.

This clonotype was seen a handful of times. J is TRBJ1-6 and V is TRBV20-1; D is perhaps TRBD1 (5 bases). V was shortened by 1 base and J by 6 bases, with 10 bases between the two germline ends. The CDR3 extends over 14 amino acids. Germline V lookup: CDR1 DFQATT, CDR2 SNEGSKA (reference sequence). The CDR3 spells CSARAFRGNSPLHF. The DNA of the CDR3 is TGCAGTGCTAGAGCATTTAGGGGTAATTCACCCCTCCACTTT.

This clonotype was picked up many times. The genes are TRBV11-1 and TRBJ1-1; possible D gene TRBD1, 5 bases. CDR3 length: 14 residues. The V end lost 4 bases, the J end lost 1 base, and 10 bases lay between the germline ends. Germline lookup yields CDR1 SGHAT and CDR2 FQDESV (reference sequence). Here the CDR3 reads CASSSRVGNTEAFF. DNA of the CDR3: TGTGCCAGCAGCTCCAGGGTAGGGAACACTGAAGCTTTCTTT.

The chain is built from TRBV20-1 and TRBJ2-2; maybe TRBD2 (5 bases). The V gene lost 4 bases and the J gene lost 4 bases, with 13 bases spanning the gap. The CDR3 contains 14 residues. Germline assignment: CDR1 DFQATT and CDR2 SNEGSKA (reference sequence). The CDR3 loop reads CSATSSRGTGELFF. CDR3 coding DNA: TGCAGTGCTACATCCTCACGGGGCACCGGGGAGCTGTTTTTT.

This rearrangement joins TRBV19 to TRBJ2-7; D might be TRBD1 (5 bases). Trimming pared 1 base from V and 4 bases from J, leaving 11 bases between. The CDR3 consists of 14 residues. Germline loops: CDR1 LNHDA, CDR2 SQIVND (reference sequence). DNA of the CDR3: TGTGCCAGTAGTATAGGCTCTCAGGGATACGAGCAGTACTTC. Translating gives CASSIGSQGYEQYF.

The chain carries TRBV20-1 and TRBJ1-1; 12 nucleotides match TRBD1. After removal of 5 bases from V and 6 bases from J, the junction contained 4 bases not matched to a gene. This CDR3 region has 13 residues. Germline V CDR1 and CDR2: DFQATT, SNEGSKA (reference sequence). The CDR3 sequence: CSAWGTGGAEAFF. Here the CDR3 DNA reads TGCAGTGCTTGGGGGACAGGGGGCGCTGAAGCTTTCTTT.

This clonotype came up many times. This CDR3 is CASSEVQSTGELFF. The CDR3 DNA is TGTGCCAGCAGTGAAGTACAGTCAACCGGGGAGCTGTTTTTT. The chain uses TRBV2 and TRBJ2-2; the D is unclear. In germline, CDR1 is SNHLY, CDR2 FYNNEI. The CDR3 is made up of 14 amino acids. The V and J ends lost 1 base and 5 bases respectively, with 8 bases between them.

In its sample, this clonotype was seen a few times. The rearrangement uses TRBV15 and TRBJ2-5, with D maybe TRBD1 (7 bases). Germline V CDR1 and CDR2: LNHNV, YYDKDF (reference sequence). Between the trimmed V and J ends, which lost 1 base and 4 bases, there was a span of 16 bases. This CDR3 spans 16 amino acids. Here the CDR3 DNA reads TGTGCCACCAGCAGAGTAGGGTCAGGGGGAGGAGAGACCCAGTACTTC. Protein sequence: CATSRVGSGGGETQYF.